The text below deals with one T cell receptor (beta chain). Its target is unknown. The data stem from a study of post-analysis software for immune sequencing data. Study as a whole: The cohort encompassed relapsing-remitting, secondary progressive and progressive-relapsing multiple sclerosis disease courses.

The junction had 8 bases not matched to a gene; V was cut back by 4 bases and J by 0 bases. The CDR3 has 16 residues. Germline assignment: CDR1 LGHDT and CDR2 YNNKEL (reference sequence). Study conclusions and caveats: Among a few TRBV segments more frequent in patients than controls were TRBV5-6, TRBV5-1 and TRBV20-1.

Carried by the TCR beta cDNA libraries were unique molecular identifiers. TCRdb used MiXCR to reprocess the PCR reads, holding one entry per CDR3 protein. The sample consists of about 820,000 distinct CDR3 sequences, about 50% of them appearing once. The source material was blood. This sequence originates from a girl aged 10-17 years with multiple sclerosis. The gene calls are TRBV3-1 and TRBJ2-7; TRBD2 agrees at 8 bases. The CDR3 protein is CASSPRLSGVSYEQYF. DNA for the CDR3: TGTGCCAGCAGCCCTCGTCTTAGCGGGGTCTCCTACGAGCAGTACTTC.